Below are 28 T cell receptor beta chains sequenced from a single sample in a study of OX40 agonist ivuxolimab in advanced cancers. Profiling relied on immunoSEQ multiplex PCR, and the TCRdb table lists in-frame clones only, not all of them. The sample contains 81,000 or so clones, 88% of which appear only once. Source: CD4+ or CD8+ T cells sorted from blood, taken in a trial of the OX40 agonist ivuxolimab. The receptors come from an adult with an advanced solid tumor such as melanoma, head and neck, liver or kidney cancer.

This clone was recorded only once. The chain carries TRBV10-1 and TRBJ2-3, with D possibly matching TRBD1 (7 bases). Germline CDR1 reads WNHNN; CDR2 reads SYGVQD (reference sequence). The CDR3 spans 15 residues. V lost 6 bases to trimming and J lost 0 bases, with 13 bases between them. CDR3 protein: CASSDSGGSTDTQYF. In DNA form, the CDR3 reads TGCGCCAGCAGCGACTCAGGGGGGAGCACAGATACGCAGTATTTT.

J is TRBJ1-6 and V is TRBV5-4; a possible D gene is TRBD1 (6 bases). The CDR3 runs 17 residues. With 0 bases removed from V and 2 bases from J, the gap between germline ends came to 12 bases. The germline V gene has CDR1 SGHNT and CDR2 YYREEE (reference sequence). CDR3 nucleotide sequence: TGTGCCAGCAGCTTGGGGGGGGGCAACGCCTATAATTCACCCCTCCACTTT. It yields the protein CASSLGGGNAYNSPLHF. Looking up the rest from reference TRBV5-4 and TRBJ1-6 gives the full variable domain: ETGVTQSPTHLIKTRGQQVTLRCSSQSGHNTVSWYQQALGQGPQFIFQYYREEENGRGNFPPRFSGLQFPNYSSELNVNALELDDSALYLCASSLGGGNAYNSPLHFGNGTRLTVT.

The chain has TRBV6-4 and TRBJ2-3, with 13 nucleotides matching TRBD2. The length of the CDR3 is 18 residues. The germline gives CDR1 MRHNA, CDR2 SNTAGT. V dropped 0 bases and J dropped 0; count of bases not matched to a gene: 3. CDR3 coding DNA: TGTGCCAGCAGTGACTCTGGACTAGCGGGGGCGAGCACAGATACGCAGTATTTT. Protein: CASSDSGLAGASTDTQYF.

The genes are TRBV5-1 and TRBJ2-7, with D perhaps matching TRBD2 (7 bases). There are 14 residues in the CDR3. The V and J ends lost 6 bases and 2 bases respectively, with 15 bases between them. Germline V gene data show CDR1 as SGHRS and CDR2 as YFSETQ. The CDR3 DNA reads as TGCGCCAGCACCCGAGAGGGGGGGCCCTACGAGCAGTACTTC. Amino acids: CASTREGGPYEQYF.

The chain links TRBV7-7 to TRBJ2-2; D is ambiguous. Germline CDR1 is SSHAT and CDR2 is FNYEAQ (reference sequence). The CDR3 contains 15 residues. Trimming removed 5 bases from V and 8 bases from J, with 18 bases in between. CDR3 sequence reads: CASSMHDGSVGELFF. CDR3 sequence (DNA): TGTGCCAGCAGCATGCATGACGGTTCGGTAGGGGAGCTGTTTTTT. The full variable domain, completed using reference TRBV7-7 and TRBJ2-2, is GAGVSQSPRYKVTKRGQDVTLRCDPISSHATLYWYQQALGQGPEFLTYFNYEAQPDKSGLPSDRFSAERPEGSISTLTIQRTEQRDSAMYRCASSMHDGSVGELFFGEGSRLTVL.

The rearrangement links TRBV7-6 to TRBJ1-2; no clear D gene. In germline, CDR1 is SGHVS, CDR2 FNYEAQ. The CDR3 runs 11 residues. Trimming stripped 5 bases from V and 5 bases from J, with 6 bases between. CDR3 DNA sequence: TGTGCCAGCAGCCCACCATATGGCTACACCTTC. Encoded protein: CASSPPYGYTF.

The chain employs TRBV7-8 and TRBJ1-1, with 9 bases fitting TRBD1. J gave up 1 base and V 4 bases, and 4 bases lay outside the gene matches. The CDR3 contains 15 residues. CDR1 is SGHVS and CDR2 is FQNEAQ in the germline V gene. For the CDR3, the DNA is TGTGCCAGCAGCTCCGGACAGGGGCGGAACACTGAAGCTTTCTTT. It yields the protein CASSSGQGRNTEAFF.

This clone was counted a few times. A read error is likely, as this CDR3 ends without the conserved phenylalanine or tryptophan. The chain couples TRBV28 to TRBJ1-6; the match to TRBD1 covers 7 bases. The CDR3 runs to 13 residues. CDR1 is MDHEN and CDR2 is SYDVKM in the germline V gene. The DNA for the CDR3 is TGTGTTTCACGGGACAGACCGAATTCACCCCTCCACCTT. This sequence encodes CVSRDRPNSPLHL.

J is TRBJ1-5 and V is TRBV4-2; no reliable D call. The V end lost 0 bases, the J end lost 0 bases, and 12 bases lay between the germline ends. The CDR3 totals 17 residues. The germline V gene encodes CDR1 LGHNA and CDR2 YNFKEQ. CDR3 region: CASSQERTGLSNQPQHF. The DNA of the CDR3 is TGTGCCAGCAGCCAAGAAAGAACCGGCCTTAGCAATCAGCCCCAGCATTTT.

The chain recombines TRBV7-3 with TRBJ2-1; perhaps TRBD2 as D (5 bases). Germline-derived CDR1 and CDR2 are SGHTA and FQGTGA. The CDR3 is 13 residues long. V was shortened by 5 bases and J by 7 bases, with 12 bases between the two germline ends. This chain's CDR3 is CASSPNGENEQFF. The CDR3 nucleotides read TGTGCCAGCAGCCCGAACGGGGAAAATGAGCAGTTCTTC.

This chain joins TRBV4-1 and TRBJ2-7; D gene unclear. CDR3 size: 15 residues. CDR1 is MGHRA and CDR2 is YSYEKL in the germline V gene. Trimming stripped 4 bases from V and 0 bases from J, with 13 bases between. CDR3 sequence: CASSLLGLFSYEQYF. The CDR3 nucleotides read TGCGCCAGCAGCCTTCTAGGGCTCTTCTCCTACGAGCAGTACTTC.

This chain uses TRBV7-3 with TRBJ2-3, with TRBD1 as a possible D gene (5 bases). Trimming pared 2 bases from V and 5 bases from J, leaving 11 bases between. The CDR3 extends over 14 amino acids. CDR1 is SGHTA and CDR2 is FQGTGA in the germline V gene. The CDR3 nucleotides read TGTGCCAGCAGCTTACTGTCCGGACAAGATACGCAGTATTTT. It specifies CASSLLSGQDTQYF.

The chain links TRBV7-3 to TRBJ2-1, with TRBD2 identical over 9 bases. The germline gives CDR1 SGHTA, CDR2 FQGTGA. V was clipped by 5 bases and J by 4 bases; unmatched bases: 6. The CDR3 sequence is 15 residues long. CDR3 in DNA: TGTGCCAGCAGCGTCAGCGGGGGGCGTTACAATGAGCAGTTCTTC. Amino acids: CASSVSGGRYNEQFF.

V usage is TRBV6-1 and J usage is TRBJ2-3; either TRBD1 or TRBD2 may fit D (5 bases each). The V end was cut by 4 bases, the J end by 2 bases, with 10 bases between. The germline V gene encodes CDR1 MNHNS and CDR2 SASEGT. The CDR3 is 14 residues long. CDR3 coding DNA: TGTGCCAGCAGTGGGGGGTCCCTCACAGATACGCAGTATTTT. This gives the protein CASSGGSLTDTQYF.

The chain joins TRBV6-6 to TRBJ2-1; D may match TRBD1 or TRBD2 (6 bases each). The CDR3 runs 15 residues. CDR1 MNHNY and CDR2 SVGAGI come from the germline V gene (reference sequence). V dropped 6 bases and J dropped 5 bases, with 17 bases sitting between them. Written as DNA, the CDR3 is TGTGCCAGCAGGCGGGACATATCAGGAGACAATGAGCAGTTCTTC. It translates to CASRRDISGDNEQFF.

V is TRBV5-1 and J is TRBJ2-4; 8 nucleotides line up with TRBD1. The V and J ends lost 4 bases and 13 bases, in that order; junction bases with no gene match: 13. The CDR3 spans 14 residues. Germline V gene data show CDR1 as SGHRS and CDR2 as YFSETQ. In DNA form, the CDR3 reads TGCGCCAGCAGCGAATCGTCTCCCGGACAGGGACAGTACTTC. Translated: CASSESSPGQGQYF.

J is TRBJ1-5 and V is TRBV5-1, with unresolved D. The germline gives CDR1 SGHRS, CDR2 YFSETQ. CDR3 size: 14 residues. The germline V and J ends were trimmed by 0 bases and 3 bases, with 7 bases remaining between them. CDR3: CASSLGEVNQPQHF. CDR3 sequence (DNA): TGCGCCAGCAGCTTGGGGGAGGTCAATCAGCCCCAGCATTTT.

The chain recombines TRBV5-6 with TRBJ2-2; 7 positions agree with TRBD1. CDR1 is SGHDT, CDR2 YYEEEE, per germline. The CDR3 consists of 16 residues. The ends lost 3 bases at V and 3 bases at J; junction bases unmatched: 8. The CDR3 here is CASSYTEGADTGELFF. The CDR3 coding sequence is TGTGCCAGCAGCTACACCGAGGGGGCAGACACCGGGGAGCTGTTTTTT. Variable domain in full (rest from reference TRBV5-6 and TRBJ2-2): DAGVTQSPTHLIKTRGQQVTLRCSPKSGHDTVSWYQQALGQGPQFIFQYYEEEERQRGNFPDRFSGHQFPNYSSELNVNALLLGDSALYLCASSYTEGADTGELFFGEGSRLTVL.

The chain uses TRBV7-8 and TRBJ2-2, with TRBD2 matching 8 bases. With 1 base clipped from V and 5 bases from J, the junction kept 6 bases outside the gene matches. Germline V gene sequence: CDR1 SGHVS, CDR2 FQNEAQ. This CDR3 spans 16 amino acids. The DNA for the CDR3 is TGTGCCAGCAGCTTAGTCCGGGGGGGGCCGACCGGGGAGCTGTTTTTT. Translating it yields CASSLVRGGPTGELFF.

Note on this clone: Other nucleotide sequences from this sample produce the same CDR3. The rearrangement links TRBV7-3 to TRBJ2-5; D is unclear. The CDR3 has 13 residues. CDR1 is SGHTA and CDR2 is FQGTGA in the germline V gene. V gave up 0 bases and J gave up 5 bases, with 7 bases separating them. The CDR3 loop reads CASSLTPRETQYF. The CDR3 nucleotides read TGTGCCAGCAGCTTAACTCCAAGGGAGACCCAGTACTTC.

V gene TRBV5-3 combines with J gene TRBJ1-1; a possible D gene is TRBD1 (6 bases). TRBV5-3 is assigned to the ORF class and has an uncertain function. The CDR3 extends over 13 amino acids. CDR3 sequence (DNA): TGTGCTGAAAACCGGGACAAGAACACTGAAGCTTTCTTT. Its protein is CAENRDKNTEAFF.

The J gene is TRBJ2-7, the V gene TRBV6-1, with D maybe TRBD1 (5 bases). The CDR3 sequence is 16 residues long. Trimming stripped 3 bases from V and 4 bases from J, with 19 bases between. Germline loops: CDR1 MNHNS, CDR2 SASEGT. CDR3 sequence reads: CASSEKRRLQGYEQYF. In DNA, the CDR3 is TGTGCCAGCAGTGAGAAGCGCCGCCTTCAGGGTTACGAGCAGTACTTC.

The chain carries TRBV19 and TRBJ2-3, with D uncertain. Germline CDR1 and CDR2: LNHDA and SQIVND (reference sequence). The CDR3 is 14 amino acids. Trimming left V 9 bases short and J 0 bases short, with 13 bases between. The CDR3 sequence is CASTTGSSTDTQYF. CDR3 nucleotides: TGTGCCAGCACGACTGGCTCTAGCACAGATACGCAGTATTTT.

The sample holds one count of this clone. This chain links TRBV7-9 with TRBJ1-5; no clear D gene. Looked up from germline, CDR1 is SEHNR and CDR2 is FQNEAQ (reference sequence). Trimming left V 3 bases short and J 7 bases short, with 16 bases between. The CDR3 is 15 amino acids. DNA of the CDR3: TGTGCCAGCAGCTTGGCCCCCGGGGATGGACAGCCCCAGCATTTT. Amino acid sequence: CASSLAPGDGQPQHF.

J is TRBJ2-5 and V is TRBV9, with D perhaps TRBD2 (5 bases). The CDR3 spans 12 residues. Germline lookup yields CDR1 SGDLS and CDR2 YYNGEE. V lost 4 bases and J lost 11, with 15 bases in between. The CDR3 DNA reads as TGTGCCAGCAGCCAGTGGGCCTGGGAGCAGTACTTC. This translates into CASSQWAWEQYF.

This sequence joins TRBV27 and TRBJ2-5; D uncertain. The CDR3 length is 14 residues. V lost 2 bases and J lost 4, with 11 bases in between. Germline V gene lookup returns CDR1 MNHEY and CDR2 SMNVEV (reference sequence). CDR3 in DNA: TGTGCCAGCAGTTTAAGCCGGGCCGGAGAGACCCAGTACTTC. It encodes CASSLSRAGETQYF.

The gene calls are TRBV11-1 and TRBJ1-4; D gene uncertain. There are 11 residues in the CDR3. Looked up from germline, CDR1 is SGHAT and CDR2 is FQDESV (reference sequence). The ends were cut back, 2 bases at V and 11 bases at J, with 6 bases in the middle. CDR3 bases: TGTGCCAGCAGCTTAAGTGGGAAACTGTTTTTT. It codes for CASSLSGKLFF. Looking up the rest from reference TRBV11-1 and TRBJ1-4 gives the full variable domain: EAEVAQSPRYKITEKSQAVAFWCDPISGHATLYWYRQILGQGPELLVQFQDESVVDDSQLPKDRFSAERLKGVDSTLKIQPAELGDSAMYLCASSLSGKLFFGSGTQLSVL.

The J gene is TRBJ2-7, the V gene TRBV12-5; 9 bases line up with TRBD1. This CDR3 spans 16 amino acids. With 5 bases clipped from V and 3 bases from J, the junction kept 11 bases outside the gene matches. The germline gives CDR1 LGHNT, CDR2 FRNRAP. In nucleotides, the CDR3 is TGTGCTAGTGGTCTACCACAGGGGGCAATTATCTACGAGCAGTACTTC. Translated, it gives CASGLPQGAIIYEQYF.